This T cell receptor beta chain was recovered during a study of blood T cell repertoires in COVID-19. TCRdb keeps only in-frame clones here, not all; method: immunoSEQ multiplex PCR. In the table there are 20,000 to 25,000 clones, more than 85% of which are singletons. CDR1 is KGHSH, CDR2 LQKENI, per germline. The length of the CDR3 is 16 residues. The V end was cut by 3 bases, the J end by 7 bases, with 21 bases between. This receptor was taken from a woman in her 70s with active COVID-19. The sample consisted of peripheral blood. This chain connects TRBV18 to TRBJ2-5; maybe TRBD1 (5 bases). The CDR3 DNA sequence: TGTGCCAGCTCACCGGGTGACAGTGTATATCGGCCGACCCAGTACTTC. The encoded protein is CASSPGDSVYRPTQYF.